These 23 T cell receptor beta chains were sequenced from one sample in a study of blood T cell repertoires in COVID-19. Assay: immunoSEQ multiplex PCR; the TCRdb copy retains only in-frame clones and omits some. The sample has roughly 360,000 clones; roughly 86% are singletons. Sequenced: PBMCs or T cells enriched from blood (not recorded which). These receptors were collected from a man aged 25-45 years who had recovered from COVID-19.

The chain has TRBV19 and TRBJ1-5; D uncertain. From germline, CDR1 is LNHDA and CDR2 SQIVND (reference sequence). The CDR3 runs to 14 residues. V lost 6 bases and J lost 3, with 12 bases in between. For the CDR3, the DNA is TGTGCCAGTAGATGGGCGGGGAACAATCAGCCCCAGCATTTT. Translation: CASRWAGNNQPQHF.

This chain connects TRBV5-6 to TRBJ2-2; a weak D match, TRBD1 (6 bases). With 0 bases removed from V and 3 bases from J, the gap between germline ends came to 12 bases. The CDR3 runs to 16 residues. The V gene's germline CDR1 is SGHDT and CDR2 YYEEEE. CDR3: CASSLVDNRDTGELFF. CDR3 nucleotides: TGTGCCAGCAGCTTGGTGGATAACAGGGACACCGGGGAGCTGTTTTTT.

The J gene is TRBJ2-3, the V gene TRBV10-3; no clear D. Germline V gene sequence: CDR1 ENHRY, CDR2 SYGVKD. Trimming shortened V by 5 bases and J by 6 bases, and 9 bases separated the two germline ends. This CDR3 comprises 12 residues. CDR3 amino acids: CAISRQMDTQYF. The CDR3 DNA is TGTGCCATCAGTCGTCAGATGGATACGCAGTATTTT.

Here the CDR3 DNA reads TGTGCCAGCAGCCAAGAGAGGCGGGAAAAACTGTTTTTT. It codes for CASSQERREKLFF. V usage is TRBV3-1 (or the pseudogene TRBV3-2) and J usage is TRBJ1-4; D is unclear. The CDR3 has 13 residues. Trimming pared 0 bases from V and 8 bases from J, leaving 7 bases between. The germline gives CDR1 LGHDT, CDR2 YNNKEL (reference sequence).

This clone has a single count. The V and J genes are TRBV7-9 and TRBJ2-1; 10 bases line up with TRBD1. V was clipped by 10 bases and J by 2 bases; unmatched bases: 11. The CDR3 spans 16 residues. The germline V gene encodes CDR1 SEHNR and CDR2 FQNEAQ (reference sequence). CDR3 amino acids: CATAFSGQGAYNEQFF. In DNA form, the CDR3 reads TGTGCCACCGCTTTCTCAGGACAGGGGGCCTACAATGAGCAGTTCTTC.

The V call is TRBV19, the J call TRBJ2-5; 7 bases match TRBD1. The CDR3 is made up of 16 amino acids. Germline values: CDR1 LNHDA, CDR2 SQIVND (reference sequence). The V gene end was trimmed by 7 bases and the J gene end by 0 bases; junction bases not matched to a gene: 11. The CDR3 spells CASTPETGNYQETQYF. The CDR3 bases are TGTGCCAGTACCCCGGAGACAGGGAATTACCAAGAGACCCAGTACTTC. The complete variable domain, with remaining parts taken from reference TRBV19 and TRBJ2-5, reads DGGITQSPKYLFRKEGQNVTLSCEQNLNHDAMYWYRQDPGQGLRLIYYSQIVNDFQKGDIAEGYSVSREKKESFPLTVTSAQKNPTAFYLCASTPETGNYQETQYFGPGTRLLVL.

The chain links TRBV7-2 to TRBJ2-5; 7 positions agree with TRBD2. The CDR3 extends over 14 amino acids. J lost 5 bases, V lost 1 base, and 4 bases had no gene match. Germline V gene lookup returns CDR1 SGHTA and CDR2 FQGNSA. This chain's CDR3 is CASSLVPAGETQYF. In nucleotides, the CDR3 is TGTGCCAGCAGCTTAGTCCCAGCGGGGGAGACCCAGTACTTC. Full variable domain (rest looked up from reference TRBV7-2 and TRBJ2-5): GAGVSQSPSNKVTEKGKDVELRCDPISGHTALYWYRQSLGQGLEFLIYFQGNSAPDKSGLPSDRFSAERTGGSVSTLTIQRTQQEDSAVYLCASSLVPAGETQYFGPGTRLLVL.

Only one count was recorded for this clone. This chain joins TRBV19 and TRBJ1-6; D not resolved. CDR1 LNHDA and CDR2 SQIVND come from the germline V gene (reference sequence). The V end lost 4 bases, the J end lost 7 bases, and 8 bases lay between the germline ends. This CDR3 comprises 13 residues. For the CDR3, the DNA is TGTGCCAGTAGTACCTCTCCGAATTCACCCCTCCACTTT. Its protein product is CASSTSPNSPLHF.

The genes are TRBV30 and TRBJ2-7; no definite D call. Looked up from germline, CDR1 is GTSNPN and CDR2 is SVGIG (reference sequence). The CDR3 is 13 amino acids. Trimming removed 2 bases at V and 5 bases at J, with 13 bases between. CDR3 protein: CAWSPTFQDEQYF. The CDR3 DNA sequence: TGTGCCTGGAGTCCGACATTCCAGGACGAGCAGTACTTC. The complete variable domain, with remaining parts taken from reference TRBV30 and TRBJ2-7, reads SQTIHQWPATLVQPVGSPLSLECTVEGTSNPNLYWYRQAAGRGLQLLFYSVGIGQISSEVPQNLSASRPQDRQFILSSKKLLLSDSGFYLCAWSPTFQDEQYFGPGTRLTVT.

CDR3 region: CASSEGGTSTDTQYF. CDR3 nucleotides: TGTGCCAGCAGTGAAGGAGGGACTAGCACAGATACGCAGTATTTT. The J gene is TRBJ2-3, the V gene TRBV2; D might be TRBD2 (6 bases). The CDR3 contains 15 residues. Between the trimmed V and J ends, which lost 1 base and 0 bases, there was a span of 8 bases. The germline V gene encodes CDR1 SNHLY and CDR2 FYNNEI.

This chain uses TRBV9 with TRBJ2-7, with D possibly matching TRBD1 (6 bases). Trimming stripped 4 bases from V and 1 base from J, with 9 bases between. Germline V gene lookup returns CDR1 SGDLS and CDR2 YYNGEE. This CDR3 region has 13 residues. CDR3 region: CASSPGTSYEQYF. CDR3 in DNA: TGTGCCAGCAGCCCTGGGACATCCTACGAGCAGTACTTC.

The chain has TRBV10-3 and TRBJ1-1; D gene uncertain. The CDR3 length is 13 residues. Germline CDR1 and CDR2: ENHRY and SYGVKD. V shed 11 bases and J shed 0 bases, with 13 bases lying between them. The CDR3 loop reads CASCPVMNTEAFF. The CDR3 bases are TGTGCCTCATGTCCAGTTATGAACACTGAAGCTTTCTTT.

This rearrangement joins TRBV5-5 to TRBJ2-5, with D possibly TRBD1 on 6 matching bases. The CDR3 sequence is 14 residues long. CDR1 SGHKS and CDR2 YYEKEE come from the germline V gene (reference sequence). Trimming removed 3 bases from V and 0 bases from J, with 9 bases in between. CDR3 sequence: CASSSQGNQETQYF. The CDR3 coding sequence is TGTGCCAGCAGCTCCCAGGGGAACCAAGAGACCCAGTACTTC.

V usage is TRBV27 and J usage is TRBJ1-2; 8 bases agree with TRBD1. The trim removed 5 bases at V and 4 bases at J, leaving 9 bases unmatched. The CDR3 extends over 15 amino acids. Germline V gene sequence: CDR1 MNHEY, CDR2 SMNVEV (reference sequence). Here the CDR3 reads CASSTTGAMSYGYTF. The CDR3 coding sequence is TGTGCCAGCAGTACGACAGGGGCGATGTCCTATGGCTACACCTTC.

J is TRBJ1-5 and V is TRBV7-2; 9 bases map to TRBD1. The CDR3 length is 15 residues. In germline, CDR1 is SGHTA, CDR2 FQGNSA. The J segment lost 11 bases and the V segment lost 4 bases, leaving 12 bases of the junction unmatched. CDR3 protein: CASSSQGQGFTSQHF. The CDR3 bases are TGTGCCAGCAGCTCCCAGGGACAGGGATTTACGTCCCAGCATTTT. The full variable domain, completed using reference TRBV7-2 and TRBJ1-5, is GAGVSQSPSNKVTEKGKDVELRCDPISGHTALYWYRQSLGQGLEFLIYFQGNSAPDKSGLPSDRFSAERTGGSVSTLTIQRTQQEDSAVYLCASSSQGQGFTSQHFGDGTRLSIL.

This chain uses TRBV7-9 with TRBJ2-3; 10 positions agree with TRBD2. V was pared by 5 bases and J by 3 bases, with 5 bases of the junction left unmatched. Germline V gives CDR1 SEHNR, CDR2 FQNEAQ (reference sequence). The CDR3 is 15 residues long. The CDR3 DNA is TGTGCCAGCAGCACACTAGCGGGGATGACAGATACGCAGTATTTT. Translating it yields CASSTLAGMTDTQYF.

The chain combines TRBV10-3 with TRBJ1-5; possibly TRBD1 for D (6 bases). The length of the CDR3 is 15 residues. The germline CDR1 and CDR2 sequences are ENHRY and SYGVKD. V shed 0 bases and J shed 7 bases, with 13 bases lying between them. This chain's CDR3 is CAISESRGGKQPQHF. The CDR3 coding sequence is TGTGCCATCAGTGAGTCTCGAGGGGGAAAACAGCCCCAGCATTTT.

This chain links TRBV6-5 with TRBJ1-3; D gene ambiguous. Germline V lookup: CDR1 MNHEY, CDR2 SVGAGI. V lost 7 bases and J lost 2, with 15 bases in between. The CDR3 is 15 amino acids. The CDR3 is CASMTQRVAGNTIYF. In DNA form, the CDR3 reads TGTGCCAGCATGACCCAGAGGGTAGCTGGAAACACCATATATTTT.

This sequence joins TRBV7-6 and TRBJ2-2, with TRBD1 matching 8 bases. There are 15 residues in the CDR3. In germline, CDR1 is SGHVS, CDR2 FNYEAQ. Losses at the gene ends were 5 bases for V and 5 bases for J; bases not matched to a gene: 7. The DNA of the CDR3 is TGTGCCAGCAGCCTCAGGGGGCGGAGAACCGGGGAGCTGTTTTTT. It is translated as CASSLRGRRTGELFF.

The chain joins TRBV7-6 to TRBJ1-4; D might be TRBD1 (6 bases). The CDR3 is 15 amino acids. Per germline, CDR1 SGHVS and CDR2 FNYEAQ. Trimming removed 5 bases at V and 3 bases at J, with 13 bases between. The CDR3 loop reads CASSNAGAANEKLFF. CDR3 nucleotides: TGTGCCAGCAGCAATGCAGGGGCGGCTAATGAAAAACTGTTTTTT.

The sample holds one count of this clone. Other DNA sequences in the sample encode the same CDR3. The chain is built from TRBV5-1 and TRBJ2-2; 9 nucleotides match TRBD1. The CDR3 spans 15 residues. V shed 5 bases and J 2 bases; nucleotides not matched to a gene: 4. The germline gives CDR1 SGHRS, CDR2 YFSETQ. CDR3 region: CASRLQGANTGELFF. CDR3 bases: TGCGCCAGCAGGTTACAGGGGGCCAACACCGGGGAGCTGTTTTTT.

The chain is built from TRBV5-4 and TRBJ1-2; 8 bases align to TRBD1. CDR1 SGHNT and CDR2 YYREEE come from the germline V gene (reference sequence). The CDR3 covers 14 residues. V dropped 4 bases and J dropped 5; count of bases not matched to a gene: 7. CDR3 region: CASSLDREGYGYTF. As DNA, the CDR3 is TGTGCCAGCAGCCTGGACAGGGAGGGGTATGGCTACACCTTC.

The chain has TRBV6-1 and TRBJ1-2; 8 nucleotides agree with TRBD1. V gave up 3 bases and J gave up 7 bases; unmatched junction bases: 16. This CDR3 contains 17 residues. Germline CDR1 is MNHNS and CDR2 is SASEGT. The CDR3 DNA is TGTGCCAGCAGTGAGGTGGCCCTGGCAGGGGGCGACTTTGGCTACACCTTC. As protein: CASSEVALAGGDFGYTF.